Presented here are 18 T cell receptor beta chains from one specimen sequenced in a study of tumor and adjacent non-tumor tissue in lung cancer. The library came from three nested PCR rounds adapted from ARM-PCR protocols. A single record per CDR3 protein comes from TCRdb applying MiXCR to the multiplex PCR reads. Among about 86,000 distinct CDR3 sequences listed, more than 75% were seen once. RNA was extracted from bulk tissue without any cell sorting. This non-tumor lung sample came from over 3 cm beyond the tumor edge. Material: distant non-tumor lung tissue. These receptors came from a woman aged 45 to 65 with non-small cell lung cancer.

For this clonotype: A read error may produce the germline difference seen at one junction end. The chain combines TRBV4-2 with TRBJ2-7; D is unclear. The CDR3 spans 11 residues. The germline V gene encodes CDR1 LGHNA and CDR2 YNFKEQ. This chain's CDR3 is CTSSSHYEQYF. In nucleotides, the CDR3 is TGTACCAGCAGCTCCCACTACGAACAGTACTTC.

This clonotype occurred a few times. The chain has TRBV20-1 and TRBJ2-5; 9 nucleotides line up with TRBD2. From germline, CDR1 is DFQATT and CDR2 SNEGSKA (reference sequence). Trimming took 4 bases from V and 5 from J; bases not matched to a gene: 11. The CDR3 consists of 15 residues. The CDR3 DNA reads TGCAGTGCTACCCAGAATAGCGGGAGAGGGGAGACCCAGTACTTC. Translating gives CSATQNSGRGETQYF.

Details on this clonotype: No conserved phenylalanine or tryptophan ends this CDR3, so it is likely a read error. This chain uses TRBV4-1 with TRBJ1-1, with TRBD1 matching over 9 bases. This CDR3 region has 14 residues. Germline CDR1 is MGHRA and CDR2 is YSYEKL. The CDR3 region is CASSHRTGGTGAFS. CDR3 nucleotides: TGCGCCAGCAGTCACCGCACAGGGGGCACTGGAGCTTTCTCT.

Note on this clonotype: The final CDR3 position lacks the conserved phenylalanine or tryptophan, pointing to a likely read error. This chain uses TRBV14 with TRBJ2-1; 11 bases agree with TRBD1. The CDR3 length is 16 residues. With 5 bases clipped from V and 7 bases from J, the junction kept 10 bases outside the gene matches. Germline lookup yields CDR1 SGHDN and CDR2 FVKESK. The chain's CDR3 is CASSYTHGTGGNEQFC. The CDR3 DNA is TGTGCCAGCAGCTACACCCACGGGACAGGGGGGAATGAGCAGTTCTGC.

To note about this clonotype: The junction and the germline gene differ at one end; a read error may be behind it. The chain joins TRBV6-5 to TRBJ2-2, with 7 bases aligning to TRBD1. CDR3 length: 14 residues. Looked up from germline, CDR1 is MNHEY and CDR2 is SVGAGI. The DNA for the CDR3 is TGTCCCAGCAGGGAAGGGGGCGCAACCGGGGAGCTGCTTTTT. It yields the protein CPSREGGATGELLF.

A note on this clonotype: Given a much more abundant clone one base away, this may be a read error. This rearrangement joins TRBV28 to TRBJ2-5, with D perhaps being TRBD1 or TRBD2 (5 bases each). The V gene's germline CDR1 is MDHEN and CDR2 SYDVKM. The CDR3 extends over 14 amino acids. The CDR3 nucleotides read TGTGGCAGCAGTCCTCCCACGGGGCAGGAGACCCAGTACTTC. Its translation is CGSSPPTGQETQYF.

This clonotype was recorded many times. The V and J genes are TRBV30 and TRBJ2-7, with a weak D call TRBD1 (6 bases). There are 14 residues in the CDR3. Germline CDR1 GTSNPN, CDR2 SVGIG (reference sequence). V lost 0 bases, J lost 3 bases, and 12 bases lay in between. CDR3 sequence reads: CAWSVGTLSYEQYF. For the CDR3, the DNA is TGTGCCTGGAGTGTTGGGACACTTAGCTACGAGCAGTACTTC. The full variable domain, rest sourced from reference TRBV30 and TRBJ2-7, is SQTIHQWPATLVQPVGSPLSLECTVEGTSNPNLYWYRQAAGRGLQLLFYSVGIGQISSEVPQNLSASRPQDRQFILSSKKLLLSDSGFYLCAWSVGTLSYEQYFGPGTRLTVT.

In regard to this clonotype: It may be a read error: a sequence one base away is much more abundant. The chain joins TRBV25-1 to TRBJ1-5; a weak D match, TRBD1 (6 bases). The CDR3 contains 15 residues. CDR1 is MGHDK and CDR2 is SYGVNS in the germline V gene. This chain's CDR3 is CASSSTGYSNQSQHF. In nucleotides, the CDR3 is TGTGCCAGCAGTTCGACAGGTTATAGCAATCAGTCCCAGCATTTT.

Concerning this clonotype: Compared with germline, one end of the junction differs, possibly owing to a read error. The V and J genes are TRBV5-4 and TRBJ2-7; the D gene is possibly TRBD2 (6 bases). Per germline, CDR1 SGHNT and CDR2 YYREEE (reference sequence). The CDR3 covers 15 residues. The CDR3 region has the DNA TGTGCCAGCGGCTTGGGCGGGGATAGCTCCTACGAGCAATACTTC. Amino acids: CASGLGGDSSYEQYF.

The J gene is TRBJ2-2, the V gene TRBV10-3; 9 nucleotides line up with TRBD2. This CDR3 has 16 residues. V lost 4 bases and J lost 7; bases outside the gene matches: 10. Germline loops: CDR1 ENHRY, CDR2 SYGVKD. The CDR3 nucleotides are TGTGCCATCAGTGGTCCTAGCGGGGAGAACTTCGGGGAGCTGTTTTTT. It translates to CAISGPSGENFGELFF.

In regard to this clonotype: The junction does not match germline at one end; this may be a read error. The genes are TRBV11-2 and TRBJ2-3, with 7 bases identical to TRBD2. The CDR3 length is 16 residues. CDR1 and CDR2 (germline): SGHAT, FQNNGV. The CDR3 loop reads CASILGALTSIDTQYF. The DNA of the CDR3 is TGTGCCAGCATCTTAGGGGCCCTGACTAGCATAGATACGCAGTATTTT.

J is TRBJ2-3 and V is TRBV20-1; no clear D gene. This CDR3 has 15 residues. V shed 0 bases and J shed 0 bases, with 10 bases lying between them. CDR1 and CDR2 (germline): DFQATT, SNEGSKA (reference sequence). The CDR3 region has the DNA TGCAGTGCTAGAGATTTCCGGTCTAGCACAGATACGCAGTATTTT. As protein: CSARDFRSSTDTQYF.

As to this clonotype: A much larger clonotype is one base distant, so this may be a read error. This chain connects TRBV28 to TRBJ2-7; 9 positions agree with TRBD2. Germline lookup yields CDR1 MDHEN and CDR2 SYDVKM. The CDR3 covers 14 residues. Losses at the gene ends were 5 bases for V and 5 bases for J; bases not matched to a gene: 7. CDR3: CASSRISGSDEQYF. In DNA form, the CDR3 reads TGTGCCAGCAGTAGAATTAGCGGGAGTGACGAGCAGTACTTC.

On this clonotype: The conserved phenylalanine or tryptophan normally closing the CDR3 is absent here, so this likely arose from a read error. The chain recombines TRBV6-4 with TRBJ2-3; 8 bases are a match to TRBD2. The CDR3 is made up of 16 amino acids. Germline V gene sequence: CDR1 MRHNA, CDR2 SNTAGT. V shed 0 bases, J shed 6 bases, and the junction held 8 bases outside the gene matches. CDR3 DNA: TGTGCCAGCAGTGACTCAGCGGGAGCGGCTTCGGATACGCAGTATTAT. Its translation is CASSDSAGAASDTQYY.

This clonotype was recorded at least ten times. V and J are TRBV28 and TRBJ1-6; 7 positions match TRBD1. The ends lost 5 bases at V and 11 bases at J; junction bases unmatched: 3. The germline gives CDR1 MDHEN, CDR2 SYDVKM. CDR3 length: 12 amino acids. DNA for the CDR3: TGTGCCAGCAGTACACAGGGGACACCCCTCCACTTT. Translation gives CASSTQGTPLHF.

Remarks on this clonotype: Sequence at one end of the junction differs from germline and may be a read error. The V call is TRBV4-1, the J call TRBJ1-1; the D gene is possibly TRBD1 (5 bases). The germline V gene has CDR1 MGHRA and CDR2 YSYEKL. The CDR3 totals 15 residues. The CDR3 here is CTSNHVDSWRTEAFF. The CDR3 region has the DNA TGCACCAGCAACCACGTAGACAGTTGGAGGACTGAAGCTTTCTTT.

Ten or more counts support this clonotype. The V gene is TRBV4-1, the J gene TRBJ1-5; TRBD1 is a possible D gene (5 bases). The CDR3 consists of 16 residues. Trimming took 2 bases from V and 0 from J, leaving 11 bases between them. The germline CDR1 and CDR2 sequences are MGHRA and YSYEKL. As DNA, the CDR3 is TGCGCCAGCAGCCAAATACGGGGGTATAGCAATCAGCCCCAGCATTTT. Protein sequence: CASSQIRGYSNQPQHF.

To note about this clonotype: Mismatch with germline at one junction end may stem from a read error. This chain uses TRBV4-1 with TRBJ2-7, with a possible D match to TRBD2 (6 bases). The germline gives CDR1 MGHRA, CDR2 YSYEKL. The CDR3 length is 16 residues. This chain's CDR3 is CDSSQGGVNKHYEQYF. DNA for the CDR3: TGCGACAGCAGCCAAGGAGGGGTAAACAAACACTACGAGCAGTATTTC.